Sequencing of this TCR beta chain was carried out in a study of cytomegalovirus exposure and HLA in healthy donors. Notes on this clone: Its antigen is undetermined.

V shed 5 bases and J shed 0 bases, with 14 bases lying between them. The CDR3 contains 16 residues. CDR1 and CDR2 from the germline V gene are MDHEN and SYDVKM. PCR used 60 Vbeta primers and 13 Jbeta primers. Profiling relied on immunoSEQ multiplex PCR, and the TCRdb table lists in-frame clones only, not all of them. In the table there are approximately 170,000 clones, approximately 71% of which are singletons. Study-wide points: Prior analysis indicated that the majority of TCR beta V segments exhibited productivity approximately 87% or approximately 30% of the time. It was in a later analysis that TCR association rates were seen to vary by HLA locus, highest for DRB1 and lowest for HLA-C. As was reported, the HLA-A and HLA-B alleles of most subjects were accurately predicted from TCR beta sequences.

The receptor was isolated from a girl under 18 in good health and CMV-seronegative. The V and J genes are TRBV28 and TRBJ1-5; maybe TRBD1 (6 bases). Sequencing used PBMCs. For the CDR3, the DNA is TGTGCCAGCAGTGGAACTGGACAGCTTAGCAATCAGCCCCAGCATTTT. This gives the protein CASSGTGQLSNQPQHF.